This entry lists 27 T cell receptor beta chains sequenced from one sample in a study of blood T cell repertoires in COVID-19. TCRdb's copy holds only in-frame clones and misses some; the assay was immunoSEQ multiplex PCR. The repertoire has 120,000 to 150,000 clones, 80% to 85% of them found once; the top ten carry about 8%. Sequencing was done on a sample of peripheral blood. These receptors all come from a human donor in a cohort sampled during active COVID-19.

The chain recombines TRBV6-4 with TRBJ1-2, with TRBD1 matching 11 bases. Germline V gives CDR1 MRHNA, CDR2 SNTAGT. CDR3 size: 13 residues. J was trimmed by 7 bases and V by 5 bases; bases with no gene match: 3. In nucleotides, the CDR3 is TGTGCCAGCAGTTCGGACAGGGGGCTTGGCTACACCTTC. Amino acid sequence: CASSSDRGLGYTF.

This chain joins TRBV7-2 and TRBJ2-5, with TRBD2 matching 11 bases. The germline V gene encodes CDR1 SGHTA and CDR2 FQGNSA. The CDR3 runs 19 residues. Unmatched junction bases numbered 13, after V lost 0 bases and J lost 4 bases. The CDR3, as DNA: TGTGCCAGCAGCTTAGCTCAGGTAGCGGGGGGGCCCAGGAGAGAGACCCAGTACTTC. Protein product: CASSLAQVAGGPRRETQYF.

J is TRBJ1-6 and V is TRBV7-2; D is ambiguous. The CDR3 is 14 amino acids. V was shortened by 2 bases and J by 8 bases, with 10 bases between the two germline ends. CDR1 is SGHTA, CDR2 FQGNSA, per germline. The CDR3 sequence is CASSLTNGYSPLHF. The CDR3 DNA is TGTGCCAGCAGCTTAACGAACGGGTATTCACCCCTCCACTTT.

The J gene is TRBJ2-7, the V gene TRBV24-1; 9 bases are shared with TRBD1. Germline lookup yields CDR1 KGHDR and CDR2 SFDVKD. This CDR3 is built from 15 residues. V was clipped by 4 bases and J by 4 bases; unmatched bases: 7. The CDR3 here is CATSDATGTGYEQYF. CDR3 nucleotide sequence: TGTGCCACCAGTGACGCAACCGGGACAGGGTACGAGCAGTACTTC.

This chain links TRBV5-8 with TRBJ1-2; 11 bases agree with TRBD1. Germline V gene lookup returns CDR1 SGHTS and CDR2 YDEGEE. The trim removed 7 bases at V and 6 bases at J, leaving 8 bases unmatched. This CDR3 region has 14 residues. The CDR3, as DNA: TGTGCCAGCCGGAAGGGACAGGGGGGGGATGGCTACACCTTC. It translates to CASRKGQGGDGYTF.

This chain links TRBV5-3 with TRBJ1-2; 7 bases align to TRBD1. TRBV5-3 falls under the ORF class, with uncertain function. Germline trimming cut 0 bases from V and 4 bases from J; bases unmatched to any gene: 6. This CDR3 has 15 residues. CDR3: CARSLGGDSSYGYTF. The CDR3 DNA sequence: TGTGCCAGAAGCTTGGGCGGGGACAGCTCCTATGGCTACACCTTC.

This chain's CDR3 is CASTPQTGSGNTIYF. CDR3 in DNA: TGTGCCAGTACTCCCCAGACAGGGTCTGGAAACACCATATATTTT. The V call is TRBV19, the J call TRBJ1-3, with 7 bases lining up with TRBD1. The ends lost 7 bases at V and 1 base at J; junction bases unmatched: 7. CDR3 length equals 15 residues. Germline V lookup: CDR1 LNHDA, CDR2 SQIVND (reference sequence).

The CDR3 DNA follows: TGTGCCAGCAGCGGAGCCCCGGGGGGCAGCTATGGCTACACCTTC. It yields the protein CASSGAPGGSYGYTF. The rearrangement uses TRBV9 and TRBJ1-2, with a tentative D call TRBD1 (6 bases). V was pared by 3 bases and J by 4 bases, with 16 bases between. The CDR3 is 15 residues long. Germline lookup yields CDR1 SGDLS and CDR2 YYNGEE.

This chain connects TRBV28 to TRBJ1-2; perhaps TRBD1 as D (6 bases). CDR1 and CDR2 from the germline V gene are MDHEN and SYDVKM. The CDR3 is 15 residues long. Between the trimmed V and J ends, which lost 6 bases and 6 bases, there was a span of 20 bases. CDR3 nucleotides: TGTGCCAGCAGGGGGGGGGAGGAGACAGGTCATGGCTACACCTTC. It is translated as CASRGGEETGHGYTF.

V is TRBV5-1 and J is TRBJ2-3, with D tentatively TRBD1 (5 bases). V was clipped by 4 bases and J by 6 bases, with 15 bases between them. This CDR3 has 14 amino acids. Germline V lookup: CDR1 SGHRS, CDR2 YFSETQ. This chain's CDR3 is CASSTGGSGDTQYF. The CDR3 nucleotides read TGCGCCAGCAGCACTGGTGGTTCAGGGGATACGCAGTATTTT.

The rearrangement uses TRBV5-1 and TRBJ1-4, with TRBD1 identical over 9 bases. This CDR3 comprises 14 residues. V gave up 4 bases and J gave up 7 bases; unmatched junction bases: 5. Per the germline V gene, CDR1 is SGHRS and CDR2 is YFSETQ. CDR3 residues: CASSPGQGGEKLFF. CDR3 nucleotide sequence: TGCGCCAGCAGCCCGGGACAGGGTGGTGAAAAACTGTTTTTT. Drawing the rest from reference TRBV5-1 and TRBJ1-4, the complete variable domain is KAGVTQTPRYLIKTRGQQVTLSCSPISGHRSVSWYQQTPGQGLQFLFEYFSETQRNKGNFPGRFSGRQFSNSRSEMNVSTLELGDSALYLCASSPGQGGEKLFFGSGTQLSVL.

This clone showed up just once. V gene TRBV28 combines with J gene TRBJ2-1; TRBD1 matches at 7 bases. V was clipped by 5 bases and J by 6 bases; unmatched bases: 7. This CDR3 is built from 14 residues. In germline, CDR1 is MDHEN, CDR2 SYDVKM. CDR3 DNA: TGTGCCAGCAGTCCACCGGGACAGAGCAATGAGCAGTTCTTC. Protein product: CASSPPGQSNEQFF.

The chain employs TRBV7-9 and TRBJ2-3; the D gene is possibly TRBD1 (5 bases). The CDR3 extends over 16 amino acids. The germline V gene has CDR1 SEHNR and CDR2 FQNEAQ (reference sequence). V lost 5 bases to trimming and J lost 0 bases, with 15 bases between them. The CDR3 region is CASSKWTSSSTDTQYF. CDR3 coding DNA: TGTGCCAGCAGCAAATGGACATCATCTAGCACAGATACGCAGTATTTT. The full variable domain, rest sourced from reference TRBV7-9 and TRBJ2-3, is DTGVSQNPRHKITKRGQNVTFRCDPISEHNRLYWYRQTLGQGPEFLTYFQNEAQLEKSRLLSDRFSAERPKGSFSTLEIQRTEQGDSAMYLCASSKWTSSSTDTQYFGPGTRLTVL.

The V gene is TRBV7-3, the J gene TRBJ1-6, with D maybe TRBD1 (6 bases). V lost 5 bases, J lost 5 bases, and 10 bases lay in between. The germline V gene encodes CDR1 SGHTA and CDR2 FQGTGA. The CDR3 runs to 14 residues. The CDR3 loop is CASSQGTNNSPLHF. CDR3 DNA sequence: TGTGCCAGCAGCCAGGGGACTAATAATTCACCCCTCCACTTT.

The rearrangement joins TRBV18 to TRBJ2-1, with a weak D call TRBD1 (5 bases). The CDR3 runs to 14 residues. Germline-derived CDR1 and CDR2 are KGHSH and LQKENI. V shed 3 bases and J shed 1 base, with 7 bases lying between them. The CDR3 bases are TGTGCCAGCTCACCCGGACATTCCTACAATGAGCAGTTCTTC. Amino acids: CASSPGHSYNEQFF.

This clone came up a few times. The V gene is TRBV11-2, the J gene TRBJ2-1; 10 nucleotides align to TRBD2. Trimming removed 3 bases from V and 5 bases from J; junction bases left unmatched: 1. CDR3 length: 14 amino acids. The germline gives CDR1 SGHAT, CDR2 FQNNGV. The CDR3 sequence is CASSFSGGNNEQFF. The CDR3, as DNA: TGTGCCAGCAGCTTTAGCGGGGGGAACAATGAGCAGTTCTTC.

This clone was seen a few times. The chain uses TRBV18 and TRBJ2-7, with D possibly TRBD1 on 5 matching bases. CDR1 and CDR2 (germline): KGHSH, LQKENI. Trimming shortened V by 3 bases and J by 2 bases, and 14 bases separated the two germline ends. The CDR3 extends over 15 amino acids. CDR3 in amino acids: CASSPDSPIAYEQYF. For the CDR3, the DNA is TGTGCCAGCTCACCCGACAGCCCAATAGCCTACGAGCAGTACTTC.

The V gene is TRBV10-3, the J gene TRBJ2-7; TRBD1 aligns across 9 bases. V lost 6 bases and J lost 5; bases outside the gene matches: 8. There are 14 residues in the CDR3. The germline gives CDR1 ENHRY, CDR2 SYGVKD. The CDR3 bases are TGTGCCATCAGCGGCCGGGACAGGGAGAACGAGCAGTACTTC. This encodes CAISGRDRENEQYF.

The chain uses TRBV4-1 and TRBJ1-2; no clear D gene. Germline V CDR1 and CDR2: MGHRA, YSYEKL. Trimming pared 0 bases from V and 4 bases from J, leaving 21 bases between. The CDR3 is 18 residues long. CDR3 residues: CASSQDDDLFRGSYGYTF. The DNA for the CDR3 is TGCGCCAGCAGCCAAGATGACGACCTTTTTCGAGGGAGCTATGGCTACACCTTC.

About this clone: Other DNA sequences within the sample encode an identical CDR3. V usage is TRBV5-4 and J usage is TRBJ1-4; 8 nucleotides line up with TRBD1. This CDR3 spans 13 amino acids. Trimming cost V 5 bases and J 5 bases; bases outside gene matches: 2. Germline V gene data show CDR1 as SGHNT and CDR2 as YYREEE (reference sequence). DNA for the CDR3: TGTGCCAGCAGTCGGACAGGGAATGAAAAACTGTTTTTT. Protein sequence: CASSRTGNEKLFF. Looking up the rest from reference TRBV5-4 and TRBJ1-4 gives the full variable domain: ETGVTQSPTHLIKTRGQQVTLRCSSQSGHNTVSWYQQALGQGPQFIFQYYREEENGRGNFPPRFSGLQFPNYSSELNVNALELDDSALYLCASSRTGNEKLFFGSGTQLSVL.

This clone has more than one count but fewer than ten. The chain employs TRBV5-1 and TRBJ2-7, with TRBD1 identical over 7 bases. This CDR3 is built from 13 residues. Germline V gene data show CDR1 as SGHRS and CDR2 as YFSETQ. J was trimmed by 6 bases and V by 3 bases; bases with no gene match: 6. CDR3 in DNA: TGCGCCAGCAGCTCGACGGACAGGAGCGAGCAGTACTTC. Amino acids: CASSSTDRSEQYF.

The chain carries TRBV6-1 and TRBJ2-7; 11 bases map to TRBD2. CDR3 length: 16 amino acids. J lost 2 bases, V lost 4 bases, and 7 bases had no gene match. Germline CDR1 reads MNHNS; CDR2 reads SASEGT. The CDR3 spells CASSGTLGLAAYEQYF. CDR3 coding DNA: TGTGCCAGCAGTGGAACACTGGGACTAGCGGCCTACGAGCAGTACTTC.

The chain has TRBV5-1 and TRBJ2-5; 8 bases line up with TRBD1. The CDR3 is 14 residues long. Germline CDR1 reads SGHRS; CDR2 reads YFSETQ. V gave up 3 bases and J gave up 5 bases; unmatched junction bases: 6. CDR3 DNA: TGCGCCAGCAGCTGGGGACAGGCCCTGGAGACCCAGTACTTC. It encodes CASSWGQALETQYF.

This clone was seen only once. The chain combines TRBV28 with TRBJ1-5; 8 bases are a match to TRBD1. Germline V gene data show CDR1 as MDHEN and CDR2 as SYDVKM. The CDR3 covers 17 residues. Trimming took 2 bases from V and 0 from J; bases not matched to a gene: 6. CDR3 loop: CASSLPRTGYSNQPQHF. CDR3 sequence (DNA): TGTGCCAGCAGTTTACCTCGGACAGGGTATAGCAATCAGCCCCAGCATTTT.

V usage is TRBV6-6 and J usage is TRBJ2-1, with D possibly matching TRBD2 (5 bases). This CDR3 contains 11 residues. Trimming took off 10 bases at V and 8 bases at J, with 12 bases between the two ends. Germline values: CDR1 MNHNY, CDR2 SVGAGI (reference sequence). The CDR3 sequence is CATHRRDEQFF. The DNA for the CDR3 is TGTGCCACCCACCGGCGGGATGAGCAGTTCTTC.

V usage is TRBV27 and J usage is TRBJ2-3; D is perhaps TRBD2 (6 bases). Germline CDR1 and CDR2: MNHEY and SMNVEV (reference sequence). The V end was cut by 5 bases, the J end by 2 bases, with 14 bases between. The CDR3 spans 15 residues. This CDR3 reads CASSVGSRATDTQYF. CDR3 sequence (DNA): TGTGCCAGCAGTGTCGGGAGCCGGGCCACAGATACGCAGTATTTT.

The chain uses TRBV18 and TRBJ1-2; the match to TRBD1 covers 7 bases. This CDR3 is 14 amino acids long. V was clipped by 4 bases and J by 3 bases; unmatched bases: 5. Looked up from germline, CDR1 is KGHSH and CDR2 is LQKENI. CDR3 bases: TGTGCCAGCTCACTCGAGACAGGGTACTATGGCTACACCTTC. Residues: CASSLETGYYGYTF.